The rows below give T cell receptor beta chains drawn from one sample of a study of blood T cells in healthy people across ages. TCRdb redid the calling of the 5' RACE reads with MiXCR, one entry per CDR3 protein. The table lists hundreds of thousands of distinct CDR3 sequences, 20% to 25% of them singletons. The sample was blood. These TCRs come from a man between 65 and 79 years old in good health. Both conserved end residues are part of each CDR3. The order of the fields is V gene, D gene, clone size, J gene, CDR3 DNA, CDR3 protein. A D gene is named only where the DNA matches it firmly. Rows give clone size only sometimes, using once, few, many, or a class for an expanded clone.

>TRBV27|NA|many|TRBJ1-1
TGTGCCAGCAGTTCCAATACAGGGTGGACTGAAGCTTTCTTT
CASSSNTGWTEAFF
>TRBV20-1|TRBD2|NA|TRBJ2-5
TGCAGTGTTATAGGGCGGGAGTGGGAGACCCAGTACTTC
CSVIGREWETQYF
>TRBV29-1|NA|many|TRBJ2-1
TGCAGCGTGGGGACCGGCGGGAATGAGCAGTTCTTC
CSVGTGGNEQFF
>TRBV5-4|TRBD1|NA|TRBJ2-5
TGTGCCAGCAGACCAGGGGACAGGGCAGAGACCCAGTACTTC
CASRPGDRAETQYF
>TRBV12-3/TRBV12-4|NA|NA|TRBJ1-1
TGTGCCAGCAGTTTAAAGAGGGGCACTGAAGCTTTCTTT
CASSLKRGTEAFF
>TRBV3-1|NA|NA|TRBJ1-1
TGTGCCAGCAGCCAAGAATACATGCTGAACACTGAAGCTTTCTTT
CASSQEYMLNTEAFF
>TRBV5-1|TRBD1|NA|TRBJ1-1
TGCGCCAGCAGCCCGGGACAGGACTACACTGAAGCTTTCTTT
CASSPGQDYTEAFF
>TRBV5-1|TRBD2|NA|TRBJ2-3
TGCGCCAGCGGCTTCCGACTAGCGACCAGCACAGATACGCAGTATTTT
CASGFRLATSTDTQYF
>TRBV18|NA|many|TRBJ2-5
TGTGCCAGCTCACCAGGTTCTAGCCGTGAGACCCAGTACTTC
CASSPGSSRETQYF
>TRBV3-1|TRBD1|NA|TRBJ2-1
TGTGCCAGCAGTCCCTCAGGGGGCTCCTACAATGAGCAGCTCTTC
CASSPSGGSYNEQLF
>TRBV24-1|TRBD2|few|TRBJ2-5
TGTGCCACCTGTGATGGACTAGCGGGAACCCAAGAGACCCAGTACTTC
CATCDGLAGTQETQYF
>TRBV27|NA|NA|TRBJ2-2
TGTGCCAGCAGTACCCCCCTGCGGACCGGGGAGCTGTTTTTT
CASSTPLRTGELFF
>TRBV18|NA|NA|TRBJ2-7
TGTGCCAGCTCACCTACCAGGACAGCCTACGTGCAGTACTTC
CASSPTRTAYVQYF
>TRBV7-8|NA|NA|TRBJ1-6
TGTGCCAGCAACTTATCATGGACTCCGAGCTCCTATAATTCACCCCTCCACTTT
CASNLSWTPSSYNSPLHF
>TRBV6-2/TRBV6-3|TRBD2|NA|TRBJ2-1
TGTGCCAGCAGTAGACTAGCGGGAGCGGATGAGCAGTTCTTC
CASSRLAGADEQFF
>TRBV20-1|NA|NA|TRBJ2-1
TGCAGTGGGAAGCGGGCAGGGGTGGGCAATGAGCAGTTCTTC
CSGKRAGVGNEQFF
>TRBV6-1|NA|NA|TRBJ1-4
TGTGCCAGCAGTGAAAGTTGGGAAAAACTGTTTTTT
CASSESWEKLFF
>TRBV7-9|TRBD1|NA|TRBJ2-7
TGTGCCAGCAGCTTAGCGTTCAGGGGGCGGGACGAGCAGTACTTC
CASSLAFRGRDEQYF
>TRBV10-3|NA|NA|TRBJ1-5
TGTGCCACCACCAAGGCAGCTCATCAGCCCCAGCATTTT
CATTKAAHQPQHF